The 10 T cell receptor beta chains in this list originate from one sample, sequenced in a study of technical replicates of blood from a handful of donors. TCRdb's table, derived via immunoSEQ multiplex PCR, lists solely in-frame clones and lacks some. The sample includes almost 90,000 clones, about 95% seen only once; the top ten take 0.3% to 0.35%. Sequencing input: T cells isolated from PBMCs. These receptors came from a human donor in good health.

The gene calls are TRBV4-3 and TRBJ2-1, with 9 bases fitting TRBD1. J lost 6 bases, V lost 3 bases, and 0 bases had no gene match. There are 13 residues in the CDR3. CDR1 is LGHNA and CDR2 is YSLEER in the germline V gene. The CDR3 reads CASSQTGGNEQFF. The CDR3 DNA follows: TGCGCCAGCAGCCAGACAGGGGGCAATGAGCAGTTCTTC.

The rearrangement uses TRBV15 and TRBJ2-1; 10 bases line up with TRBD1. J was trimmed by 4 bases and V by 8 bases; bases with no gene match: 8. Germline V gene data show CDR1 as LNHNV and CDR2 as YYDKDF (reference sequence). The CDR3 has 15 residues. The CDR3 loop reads CATYTGTGVYNEQFF. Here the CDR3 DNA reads TGTGCCACCTATACCGGGACAGGGGTTTACAATGAGCAGTTCTTC.

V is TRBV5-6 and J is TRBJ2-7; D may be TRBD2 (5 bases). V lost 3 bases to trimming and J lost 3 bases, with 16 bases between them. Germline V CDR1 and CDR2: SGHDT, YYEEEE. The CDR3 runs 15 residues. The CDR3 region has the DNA TGTGCCAGCAGCTCGGGGATAGTGCCTTTCTACGAGCAGTACTTC. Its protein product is CASSSGIVPFYEQYF.

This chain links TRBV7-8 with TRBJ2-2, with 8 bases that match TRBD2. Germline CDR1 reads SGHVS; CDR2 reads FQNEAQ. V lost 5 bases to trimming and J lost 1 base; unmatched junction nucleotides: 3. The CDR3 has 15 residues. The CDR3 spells CASSRGGMNTGELFF. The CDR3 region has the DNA TGTGCCAGCAGCCGGGGGGGGATGAACACCGGGGAGCTGTTTTTT.

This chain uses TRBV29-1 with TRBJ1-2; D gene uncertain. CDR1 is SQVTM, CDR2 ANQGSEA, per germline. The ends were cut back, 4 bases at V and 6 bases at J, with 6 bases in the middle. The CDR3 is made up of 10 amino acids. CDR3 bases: TGCAGCGTTGCCGGGAATGGCTACACCTTC. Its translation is CSVAGNGYTF.

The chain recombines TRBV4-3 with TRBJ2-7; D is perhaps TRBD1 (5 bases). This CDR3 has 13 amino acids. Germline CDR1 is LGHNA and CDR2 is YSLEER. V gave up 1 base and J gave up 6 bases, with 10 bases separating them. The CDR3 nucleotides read TGCGCCAGCAGCCAAGTTCAGGGCCTCGAGCAGTACTTC. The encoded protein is CASSQVQGLEQYF.

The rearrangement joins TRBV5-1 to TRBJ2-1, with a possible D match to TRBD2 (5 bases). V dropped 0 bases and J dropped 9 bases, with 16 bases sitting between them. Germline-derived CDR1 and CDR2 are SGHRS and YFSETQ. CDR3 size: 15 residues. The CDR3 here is CASSLAQSRLLEQFF. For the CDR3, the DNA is TGCGCCAGCAGCTTGGCCCAGTCAAGACTACTTGAGCAGTTCTTC.

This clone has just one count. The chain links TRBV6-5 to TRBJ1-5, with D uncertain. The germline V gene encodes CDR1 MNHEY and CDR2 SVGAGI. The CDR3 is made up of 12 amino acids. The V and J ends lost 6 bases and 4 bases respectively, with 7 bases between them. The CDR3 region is CASSLPNQPQHF. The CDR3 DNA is TGTGCCAGCAGCCTACCAAATCAGCCCCAGCATTTT.

The CDR3 nucleotides read TGTGCCAGCAGCCAAGAGCTCCAGGGGGTCGCAGATACGCAGTATTTT. It codes for CASSQELQGVADTQYF. The chain employs TRBV14 and TRBJ2-3; 7 nucleotides agree with TRBD1. After removal of 0 bases from V and 4 bases from J, the junction contained 7 bases not matched to a gene. The CDR3 length is 16 residues. Germline loops: CDR1 SGHDN, CDR2 FVKESK.

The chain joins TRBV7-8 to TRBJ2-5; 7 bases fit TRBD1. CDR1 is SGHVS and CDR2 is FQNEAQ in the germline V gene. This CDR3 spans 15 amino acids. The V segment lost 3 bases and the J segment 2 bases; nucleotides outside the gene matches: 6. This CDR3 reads CASSFRPGQQETQYF. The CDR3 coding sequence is TGTGCCAGCAGCTTCCGACCGGGACAGCAAGAGACCCAGTACTTC.